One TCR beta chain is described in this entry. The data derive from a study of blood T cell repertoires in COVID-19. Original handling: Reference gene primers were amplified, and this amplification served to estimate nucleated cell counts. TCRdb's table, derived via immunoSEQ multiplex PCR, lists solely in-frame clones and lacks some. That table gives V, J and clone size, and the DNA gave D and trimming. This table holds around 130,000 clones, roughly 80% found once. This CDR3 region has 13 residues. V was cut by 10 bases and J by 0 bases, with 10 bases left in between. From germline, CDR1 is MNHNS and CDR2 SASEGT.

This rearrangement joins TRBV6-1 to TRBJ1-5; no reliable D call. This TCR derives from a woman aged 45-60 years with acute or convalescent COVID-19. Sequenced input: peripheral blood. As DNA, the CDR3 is TGTGCCACTACGCCGGGTAGCAATCAGCCCCAGCATTTT. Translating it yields CATTPGSNQPQHF.